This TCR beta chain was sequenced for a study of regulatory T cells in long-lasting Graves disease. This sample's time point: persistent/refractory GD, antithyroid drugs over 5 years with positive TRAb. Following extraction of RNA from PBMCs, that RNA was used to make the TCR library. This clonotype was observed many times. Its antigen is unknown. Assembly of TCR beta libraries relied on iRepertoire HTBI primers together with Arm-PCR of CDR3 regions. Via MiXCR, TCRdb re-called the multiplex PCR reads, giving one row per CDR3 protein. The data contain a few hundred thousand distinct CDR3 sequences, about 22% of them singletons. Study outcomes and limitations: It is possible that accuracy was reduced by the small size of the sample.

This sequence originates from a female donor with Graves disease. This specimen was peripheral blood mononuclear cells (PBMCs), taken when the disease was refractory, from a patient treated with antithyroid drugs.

In DNA form, the CDR3 reads TGTGCCAGCACAACAGGGGGGGACACCTACGAGCAGTACTTC. The encoded protein is CASTTGGDTYEQYF. This chain connects TRBV6-1 to TRBJ2-7; the D gene is possibly TRBD1 (8 bases). The CDR3 is 14 residues long. Germline V lookup: CDR1 MNHNS, CDR2 SASEGT. V lost 7 bases and J lost 2, with 15 bases in between.